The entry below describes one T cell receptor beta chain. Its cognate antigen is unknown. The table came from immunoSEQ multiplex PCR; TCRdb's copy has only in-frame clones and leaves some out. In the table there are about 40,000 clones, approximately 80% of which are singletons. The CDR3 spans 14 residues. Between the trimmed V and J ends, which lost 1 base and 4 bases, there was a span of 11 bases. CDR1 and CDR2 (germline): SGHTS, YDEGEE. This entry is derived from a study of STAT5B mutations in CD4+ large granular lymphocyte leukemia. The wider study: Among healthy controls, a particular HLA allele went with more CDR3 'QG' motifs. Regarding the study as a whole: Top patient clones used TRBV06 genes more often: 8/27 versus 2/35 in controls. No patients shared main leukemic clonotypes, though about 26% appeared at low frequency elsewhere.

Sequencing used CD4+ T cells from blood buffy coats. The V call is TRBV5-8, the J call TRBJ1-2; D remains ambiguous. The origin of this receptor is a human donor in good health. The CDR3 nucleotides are TGTGCCAGCAGCTTGTCCACCCTAGCCTATGGCTACACCTTC. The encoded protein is CASSLSTLAYGYTF. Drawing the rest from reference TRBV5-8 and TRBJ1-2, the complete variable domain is EAGVTQSPTHLIKTRGQQATLRCSPISGHTSVYWYQQALGLGLQFLLWYDEGEERNRGNFPPRFSGRQFPNYSSELNVNALELEDSALYLCASSLSTLAYGYTFGSGTRLTVV.